The entry that follows covers one T cell receptor (beta chain) sequence. The antigen is not known. TCRdb itself ran the 5' RACE reads through MiXCR, one entry per CDR3 protein. The sample holds approximately 250,000 distinct CDR3 sequences, approximately 15% seen once. V gave up 4 bases and J gave up 5 bases; unmatched junction bases: 8. Germline V gene lookup returns CDR1 SGHNT and CDR2 YYREEE (reference sequence). The CDR3 is 16 residues long. This entry comes from a study of T-cell memory formation after mild COVID-19. Overall study results and limits: The pre-infection memory compartment contained some responding clones, suggesting cross-reactive memory joined.

The source material was PBMCs or a T cell subset sorted from them (not recorded which). The TCR was taken from a young man who had mild COVID-19 (a few samples of this study predate the infection). Cell type and time point are not known. The V call is TRBV5-4, the J call TRBJ1-4; TRBD1 matches at 10 bases. CDR3 protein: CASSENPGQGNEKLFF. The CDR3 nucleotides read TGTGCCAGCAGCGAGAACCCGGGACAGGGGAATGAAAAACTGTTTTTT.